This passage covers 18 T cell receptor beta chains from one sample sequenced in a study of OX40 agonist ivuxolimab in advanced cancers. The protocol was immunoSEQ multiplex PCR, while the TCRdb copy is restricted to in-frame clones and leaves out a portion. The sample shows 14,000 to 15,000 clones, about 80% of them seen only once. The material was CD4+ or CD8+ T cells sorted from blood, obtained in a trial of the OX40 agonist ivuxolimab. All receptors derive from an adult with an advanced solid tumor such as melanoma, head and neck, liver or kidney cancer.

This rearrangement joins TRBV18 to TRBJ2-2; the D gene is possibly TRBD1 (6 bases). Trimming cost V 3 bases and J 1 base, with 9 bases left between them. This CDR3 has 15 amino acids. The germline V gene encodes CDR1 KGHSH and CDR2 LQKENI. The CDR3 DNA sequence: TGTGCCAGCTCACCCGGACAGCTGAACACCGGGGAGCTGTTTTTT. It yields the protein CASSPGQLNTGELFF.

The V and J genes are TRBV9 and TRBJ2-1; TRBD1 matches 7 bases. J lost 0 bases, V lost 6 bases, and 9 bases had no gene match. CDR1 SGDLS and CDR2 YYNGEE come from the germline V gene. The CDR3 consists of 16 residues. CDR3 region: CASNVGQASSYNEQFF. CDR3 in DNA: TGTGCCAGCAACGTTGGACAGGCCAGCTCCTACAATGAGCAGTTCTTC. Filled out from reference TRBV9 and TRBJ2-1, the complete variable domain reads DSGVTQTPKHLITATGQRVTLRCSPRSGDLSVYWYQQSLDQGLQFLIQYYNGEERAKGNILERFSAQQFPDLHSELNLSSLELGDSALYFCASNVGQASSYNEQFFGPGTRLTVL.

The gene calls are TRBV28 and TRBJ1-1; D gene unclear. The CDR3 length is 13 residues. The V gene lost 3 bases and the J gene lost 3 bases, with 8 bases spanning the gap. From germline, CDR1 is MDHEN and CDR2 SYDVKM. The CDR3 nucleotides read TGTGCCAGCAGTTTTGTCCGGCACACTGAAGCTTTCTTT. This sequence encodes CASSFVRHTEAFF.

The chain recombines TRBV9 with TRBJ2-2; D is unclear. Germline V gene data show CDR1 as SGDLS and CDR2 as YYNGEE. V lost 0 bases and J lost 4, with 4 bases in between. The CDR3 is 13 residues long. Written as DNA, the CDR3 is TGTGCCAGCAGCGTAGGCACCACCGGGGAGCTGTTTTTT. This encodes CASSVGTTGELFF.

The chain is built from TRBV6-1 and TRBJ1-4; D perhaps matches TRBD1 (6 bases). Germline CDR1 reads MNHNS; CDR2 reads SASEGT. The CDR3 totals 14 residues. V dropped 8 bases and J dropped 6 bases, with 16 bases sitting between them. This CDR3 is CASSSGHGYEKLFF. CDR3 nucleotides: TGTGCCAGCTCTTCGGGACATGGGTATGAAAAACTGTTTTTT.

The rearrangement links TRBV6-1 to TRBJ1-5; 8 bases are shared with TRBD1. The CDR3 covers 16 residues. V was clipped by 3 bases and J by 2 bases; unmatched bases: 6. Germline V gives CDR1 MNHNS, CDR2 SASEGT. The CDR3 region is CASSENRGFGNQPQHF. For the CDR3, the DNA is TGTGCCAGCAGTGAGAACAGGGGGTTTGGCAATCAGCCCCAGCATTTT.

This rearrangement joins TRBV25-1 to TRBJ1-4, with TRBD1 matching over 8 bases. V gave up 5 bases and J gave up 7 bases; unmatched junction bases: 9. This CDR3 contains 15 residues. The V gene's germline CDR1 is MGHDK and CDR2 SYGVNS. CDR3 bases: TGTGCCAGCAGTACCCAGGGGGCGTTAGGTGAAAAACTGTTTTTT. As protein: CASSTQGALGEKLFF.

The chain recombines TRBV19 with TRBJ2-7; unclear D gene. The CDR3 is 13 residues long. CDR1 LNHDA and CDR2 SQIVND come from the germline V gene (reference sequence). V lost 5 bases and J lost 3, with 11 bases in between. CDR3 region: CASSFSSGYEQYF. DNA of the CDR3: TGTGCCAGTAGTTTTTCGTCAGGCTACGAGCAGTACTTC.

The chain has TRBV5-6 and TRBJ2-7; the D gene is possibly TRBD1 (5 bases). The length of the CDR3 is 14 residues. Per the germline V gene, CDR1 is SGHDT and CDR2 is YYEEEE. Trimming pared 0 bases from V and 6 bases from J, leaving 13 bases between. CDR3 in DNA: TGTGCCAGCAGCTTGGACAGGCGAGGACCCGAGCAGTACTTC. Translation gives CASSLDRRGPEQYF.

Comment on this clone: It differs at one base from a far larger clone, so likely a read error. Other DNA sequences in the sample encode the same CDR3. V usage is TRBV7-9 and J usage is TRBJ2-7; D perhaps matches TRBD1 (6 bases). The germline V and J ends were trimmed by 1 base and 2 bases, with 6 bases remaining between them. Germline V gene sequence: CDR1 SEHNR, CDR2 FQNEAQ (reference sequence). This CDR3 is 13 amino acids long. The CDR3 is CASSLGGPYEQYF. The CDR3 region has the DNA TGTGCCAGCAGCTTAGGGGGGCCCTACGAGCAGTACTTC.

The rearrangement joins TRBV25-1 to TRBJ2-1; perhaps D is TRBD1 or TRBD2 (5 bases each). Germline V gene sequence: CDR1 MGHDK, CDR2 SYGVNS. The CDR3 is 15 amino acids. V was trimmed by 5 bases and J by 4 bases, leaving 15 bases between them. DNA of the CDR3: TGTGCCAGCAGTACCACAGGAGGAACATACAATGAGCAGTTCTTC. This sequence encodes CASSTTGGTYNEQFF.

The chain links TRBV29-1 to TRBJ2-7; tentative D call: TRBD1 (5 bases). V was trimmed by 6 bases and J by 0 bases, leaving 15 bases between them. This CDR3 is built from 14 residues. CDR1 is SQVTM and CDR2 is ANQGSEA in the germline V gene. The DNA of the CDR3 is TGCAGCGTCCTGGGGCAGGGAAGCTCCTACGAGCAGTACTTC. This codes for CSVLGQGSSYEQYF.

V gene TRBV30 combines with J gene TRBJ1-5; TRBD1 might be the D (6 bases). Germline CDR1 GTSNPN, CDR2 SVGIG (reference sequence). This CDR3 has 15 amino acids. Trimming removed 0 bases at V and 1 base at J, with 10 bases between. The CDR3 spells CAWSVGGASNQPQHF. The CDR3 DNA follows: TGTGCCTGGAGTGTAGGGGGAGCCAGCAATCAGCCCCAGCATTTT.

This clone came up a few times. The CDR3 DNA reads TGTGCCAGCAGTGCAACGACAGGGATATACGAGCAGTACTTC. Translated: CASSATTGIYEQYF. The V gene is TRBV27, the J gene TRBJ2-7; 7 bases fit TRBD1. V gave up 5 bases and J gave up 4 bases; unmatched junction bases: 8. Germline CDR1 is MNHEY and CDR2 is SMNVEV (reference sequence). The CDR3 consists of 14 residues.

V usage is TRBV9 and J usage is TRBJ2-7; perhaps TRBD1 as D (6 bases). The germline V gene encodes CDR1 SGDLS and CDR2 YYNGEE. This CDR3 region has 13 residues. V was clipped by 0 bases and J by 3 bases, with 7 bases between them. Written as DNA, the CDR3 is TGTGCCAGCAGCGTAGGACAGGACTACGAGCAGTACTTC. Its protein product is CASSVGQDYEQYF.

The chain employs TRBV7-6 and TRBJ2-7; TRBD2 matches at 8 bases. Trimming removed 4 bases from V and 6 bases from J; junction bases left unmatched: 8. CDR1 is SGHVS, CDR2 FNYEAQ, per germline. This CDR3 is 14 amino acids long. In DNA form, the CDR3 reads TGTGCCAGCAGCTCGGACTTAGCGGGGACCGAGCAGTACTTC. This translates into CASSSDLAGTEQYF.

The gene calls are TRBV29-1 and TRBJ2-3, with 8 bases identical to TRBD2. Trimming at V came to 6 bases and at J to 2 bases, leaving 7 bases not matched to a gene. This CDR3 is 14 amino acids long. Per the germline V gene, CDR1 is SQVTM and CDR2 is ANQGSEA. The CDR3 is CSVTLAVLTDTQYF. CDR3 bases: TGCAGCGTGACACTAGCGGTCCTCACAGATACGCAGTATTTT.

For this clone: This could be a read error, since a much larger clone is one nucleotide away. Other DNA sequences from this sample encode an identical CDR3 as well. The genes are TRBV7-8 and TRBJ1-2; D possibly corresponds to TRBD1 (5 bases). V shed 1 base and J shed 5 bases, with 5 bases lying between them. The CDR3 is 12 residues long. Germline V gene lookup returns CDR1 SGHVS and CDR2 FQNEAQ. CDR3 nucleotides: TGTGCCAGCAGCTTAGGGGGGTATGGCTACACCTTC. It encodes CASSLGGYGYTF.